The rows below give T cell receptor beta chains drawn from one sample of a study of T cell responses to AZD1222 COVID-19 vaccine. Repertoires were generated with immunoSEQ multiplex PCR, while TCRdb's copy carries only in-frame clones and drops some. The table has approximately 150,000 clones, 70% to 90% seen once. The sequences come from peripheral blood, collected on day 0 of MenACWY control vaccination. The receptors come from an adult in good health. Each CDR3 is given with its conserved first and last residue. Each record gives: D gene, clone size, V gene, J gene, CDR3 DNA, CDR3 protein. D genes are given only for firm matches. Where a row states a size, it is once, few, many or the class of an expanded clone; other rows omit it.

D: TRBD2; size: -; V: TRBV19; J: TRBJ2-2; DNA: TGTGCCAGTAGTATACTCCTCGGGGGGGCGACCGGGGAGCTGTTTTTT; CDR3: CASSILLGGATGELFF
D: -; size: few; V: TRBV6-6; J: TRBJ1-1; DNA: TGTGCCAGCAGTTACTCCGGAGTGCCTAAAGCTTTCTTT; CDR3: CASSYSGVPKAFF
D: -; size: -; V: TRBV30; J: TRBJ2-5; DNA: TGTGCCTGGAGTGGGGCCTCTCGGGGGAGAGAGACCCAGTACTTC; CDR3: CAWSGASRGRETQYF
D: -; size: -; V: TRBV29-1; J: TRBJ2-5; DNA: TGCAGCGTTGTTCCAGGTCGGAATAAAGAGACCCAGTACTTC; CDR3: CSVVPGRNKETQYF
D: -; size: -; V: TRBV19; J: TRBJ1-1; DNA: TGTGCCGGATTTCAGGGAAGTGAAGCTTTCTTT; CDR3: CAGFQGSEAFF
D: TRBD1; size: -; V: TRBV3-1/TRBV3-2; J: TRBJ2-5; DNA: TGTGCCAGCAACCAGGGACAGGAGCAAGAGACCCAGTACTTC; CDR3: CASNQGQEQETQYF
D: TRBD2; size: -; V: TRBV9; J: TRBJ2-1; DNA: TGTGCCAGCAGCCTAGCGGGGAACAATGAGCAGTTCTTC; CDR3: CASSLAGNNEQFF
D: -; size: -; V: TRBV4-3; J: TRBJ1-1; DNA: TGCGCCAGCAGCCACTTGACAGTGAACACTGAAGCTTTCTTT; CDR3: CASSHLTVNTEAFF
D: -; size: -; V: TRBV27; J: TRBJ2-5; DNA: TGTGCCAGCAGTGAAGGGGGAGAGACCCAGTACTTC; CDR3: CASSEGGETQYF
D: -; size: -; V: TRBV25-1; J: TRBJ1-2; DNA: TGTGCCAGCAGTGGGGCCTGGAACTATGGCTACACCTTC; CDR3: CASSGAWNYGYTF